Each of the 18 T cell receptor beta chains below was sequenced from the same sample in a study of memory B cells and T cells in multiple sclerosis (dated by TCRdb to the late 2010s). After stimulus-free culture of CFSE-labeled PBMCs, the autoproliferating (CFSEdim) and non-proliferating (CFSEhi) T cell fractions were sequenced separately. A total of fewer than 6x10^7 CFSE-labeled PBMCs were cultured for approximately seven days without stimulus, and replicate wells were then pooled. Library generation was performed with the immunoSEQ multiplex PCR assay. TCRdb mirrors the immuneACCESS table, restricted to in-frame sequences. Some clones are absent from its copies; in checked studies, under half trace to an unresolved V gene, and the reason for the others is unknown. The sample data list 46,000 or so clones, and around 80% of these were observed just once. The top ten clonotypes cover 0.9% to 1.3% of the sample.

Antigens for these TCRs are unknown. Material: PBMCs from blood kept in culture. The source is a human donor with multiple sclerosis.

The chain recombines TRBV7-8 with TRBJ2-7, with D tentatively TRBD1 or TRBD2 (6 bases each). Trimming pared 5 bases from V and 0 bases from J, leaving 17 bases between. CDR3 length: 16 amino acids. Germline CDR1 SGHVS, CDR2 FQNEAQ. The CDR3 coding sequence is TGTGCCAGCAGCCCTAAGGGGGGCCCTACCTCCTACGAGCAGTACTTC. Translation gives CASSPKGGPTSYEQYF. Looking up the rest from reference TRBV7-8 and TRBJ2-7 gives the full variable domain: GAGVSQSPRYKVAKRGQDVALRCDPISGHVSLFWYQQALGQGPEFLTYFQNEAQLDKSGLPSDRFFAERPEGSVSTLKIQRTQQEDSAVYLCASSPKGGPTSYEQYFGPGTRLTVT.

The rearrangement uses TRBV21-1 and TRBJ2-2; the table calls TRBD1, which could not be checked here. TRBV21-1 corresponds to a pseudogene. The CDR3 is made up of 17 amino acids. CDR3 DNA: TGTGCCAGCAGCATTCCATCAGGGGGGAATAACACCGGGGAGCTGTTTTTT. Residues: CASSIPSGGNNTGELFF.

The V gene is TRBV6-4, the J gene TRBJ1-1, with 7 bases that match TRBD1. V lost 6 bases and J lost 4; bases outside the gene matches: 11. The V gene's germline CDR1 is MRHNA and CDR2 SNTAGT. The CDR3 length is 15 residues. CDR3 sequence reads: CASRRTGQRSTEAFF. CDR3 sequence (DNA): TGTGCCAGCAGAAGGACAGGACAACGGTCCACTGAAGCTTTCTTT.

The chain couples TRBV28 to TRBJ1-5, with TRBD1 matching 7 bases. Germline-derived CDR1 and CDR2 are MDHEN and SYDVKM. After removal of 6 bases from V and 4 bases from J, the junction contained 12 bases not matched to a gene. The CDR3 contains 16 residues. The CDR3, as DNA: TGTGCCAGCAGCCCCTCGGGACAGACCCTAAATCAGCCCCAGCATTTT. It codes for CASSPSGQTLNQPQHF.

This clone was picked up a small number of times. The genes are TRBV6-6 and TRBJ1-3; D remains ambiguous. The CDR3 consists of 16 residues. V was clipped by 0 bases and J by 4 bases, with 13 bases between them. Germline lookup yields CDR1 MNHNY and CDR2 SVGAGI (reference sequence). The CDR3 DNA sequence: TGTGCCAGCAGTTACTCGCAATCGTCAGAAGGAAACACCATATATTTT. Amino acids: CASSYSQSSEGNTIYF.

This chain joins TRBV10-3 and TRBJ1-4, with D perhaps matching TRBD1 (6 bases). CDR3 length equals 15 residues. CDR1 is ENHRY and CDR2 is SYGVKD in the germline V gene. Trimming stripped 0 bases from V and 8 bases from J, with 13 bases between. The CDR3 loop reads CAISESFRGGEKLFF. The CDR3 coding sequence is TGTGCCATCAGTGAGTCGTTCAGGGGTGGAGAAAAACTGTTTTTT.

The chain is built from TRBV6-5 and TRBJ2-1, with D perhaps matching TRBD2 (6 bases). The CDR3 runs to 15 residues. The germline V gene encodes CDR1 MNHEY and CDR2 SVGAGI. Trimming left V 0 bases short and J 3 bases short, with 9 bases between. CDR3 nucleotide sequence: TGTGCCAGCAGTTACTCTGCGGGGTTCTACAATGAGCAGTTCTTC. Amino acids: CASSYSAGFYNEQFF.

This chain links TRBV10-2 with TRBJ2-5; 9 bases line up with TRBD1. The V segment lost 7 bases and the J segment 2 bases; nucleotides outside the gene matches: 5. The CDR3 is made up of 14 amino acids. The germline gives CDR1 WSHSY, CDR2 SAAADI. In nucleotides, the CDR3 is TGCGCCAGCACCGGGACAGGGATACAAGAGACCCAGTACTTC. Its translation is CASTGTGIQETQYF.

This clone was counted only a few times. The chain carries TRBV5-8 and TRBJ2-7, with D maybe TRBD2 (6 bases). V was clipped by 3 bases and J by 0 bases, with 13 bases between them. CDR1 SGHTS and CDR2 YDEGEE come from the germline V gene. The CDR3 is 15 residues long. This chain's CDR3 is CASSWSGLSSYEQYF. The CDR3 coding sequence is TGTGCCAGCAGCTGGTCGGGACTCAGCTCCTACGAGCAGTACTTC.

The rearrangement uses TRBV27 and TRBJ1-1; a possible D gene is TRBD1 (6 bases). Germline V gene data show CDR1 as MNHEY and CDR2 as SMNVEV (reference sequence). The ends were cut back, 6 bases at V and 7 bases at J, with 12 bases in the middle. CDR3 length equals 12 residues. CDR3 nucleotide sequence: TGTGCCAGCAGAGTAGGGGGTGGTGAAGCTTTCTTT. It specifies CASRVGGGEAFF.

This clone was seen only a few times. V usage is TRBV18 and J usage is TRBJ2-7; D remains unclear. The V end lost 4 bases, the J end lost 2 bases, and 3 bases lay between the germline ends. Germline V lookup: CDR1 KGHSH, CDR2 LQKENI. This CDR3 has 11 residues. The CDR3 region is CASSQTYEQYF. The CDR3 DNA reads TGTGCCAGCTCACAGACCTACGAGCAGTACTTC.

This clone appeared a single time. Relative to the germline gene, one junction end is altered; a read error may explain this. This specimen includes other DNA sequences encoding the same CDR3. The chain links TRBV7-2 to TRBJ1-2, with D hard to call. The CDR3 is 14 amino acids. The V gene's germline CDR1 is SGHTA and CDR2 FQGNSA. The CDR3 spells CASSFPAREYGYTF. DNA of the CDR3: TGTGCCAGCAGCTTCCCCGCCCGGGAGTATGGCTACACCTTT.

The rearrangement joins TRBV25-1 to TRBJ1-4; 8 nucleotides match TRBD1. The CDR3 is 14 amino acids. The germline V gene has CDR1 MGHDK and CDR2 SYGVNS. With V trimmed by 2 bases and J by 7 bases, 3 bases remained unmatched. The CDR3 loop is CASSEPGGIEKLFF. The CDR3 nucleotides are TGTGCCAGCAGTGAACCAGGGGGCATTGAAAAACTGTTTTTT.

The CDR3 loop is CATSRDTAPAYEQYF. The CDR3, as DNA: TGTGCCACCAGCAGAGATACGGCCCCAGCCTACGAGCAGTACTTC. The rearrangement uses TRBV15 and TRBJ2-7, with D uncertain. CDR1 and CDR2 from the germline V gene are LNHNV and YYDKDF (reference sequence). Trimming cost V 0 bases and J 2 bases, with 11 bases left between them. The CDR3 spans 15 residues.

The rearrangement joins TRBV7-8 to TRBJ2-1; 13 nucleotides agree with TRBD2. The CDR3 consists of 16 residues. The germline gives CDR1 SGHVS, CDR2 FQNEAQ. J gave up 5 bases and V 7 bases, and 8 bases lay outside the gene matches. CDR3 protein: CASKLAGGPINNEQFF. DNA for the CDR3: TGTGCCAGCAAACTAGCGGGGGGGCCCATTAACAATGAGCAGTTCTTC.

This chain joins TRBV27 and TRBJ1-5, with D hard to call. The length of the CDR3 is 15 residues. Trimming pared 7 bases from V and 4 bases from J, leaving 17 bases between. Germline CDR1 reads MNHEY; CDR2 reads SMNVEV (reference sequence). CDR3 region: CASTSRTGANQPQHF. As DNA, the CDR3 is TGTGCCAGCACTTCCAGAACGGGAGCAAATCAGCCCCAGCATTTT.

The chain carries TRBV29-1 and TRBJ1-1; 7 nucleotides align to TRBD1. The CDR3 is made up of 13 amino acids. Germline CDR1 and CDR2: SQVTM and ANQGSEA. V was clipped by 7 bases and J by 2 bases; unmatched bases: 7. CDR3 nucleotide sequence: TGCAGCGGTGGGACAGCCCTCAACACTGAAGCTTTCTTT. Translating gives CSGGTALNTEAFF. Together with reference TRBV29-1 and TRBJ1-1, the CDR3 gives the full variable domain: SAVISQKPSRDICQRGTSLTIQCQVDSQVTMMFWYRQQPGQSLTLIATANQGSEATYESGFVIDKFPISRPNLTFSTLTVSNMSPEDSSIYLCSGGTALNTEAFFGQGTRLTVV.

This clone appeared a few times. The gene calls are TRBV7-9 and TRBJ2-1; 13 nucleotides align to TRBD2. Germline V CDR1 and CDR2: SEHNR, FQNEAQ (reference sequence). After removal of 4 bases from V and 6 bases from J, the junction contained 3 bases not matched to a gene. This CDR3 has 15 amino acids. The CDR3 DNA reads as TGTGCCAGCAGCTCCGGACTAGCGGGGGCCAATGAGCAGTTCTTC. Translated: CASSSGLAGANEQFF.